This T cell receptor beta chain was identified during a study of OX40 agonist ivuxolimab in advanced cancers. Study as a whole: From about 20 to 79 years was the age range, with a mean of approximately 58 years, and 65% to 90% were male. Whole-study findings and limits: Several nonresponders also turned out to have low normalized T-cell clonal expansion.

V was trimmed by 4 bases and J by 5 bases, leaving 15 bases between them. The length of the CDR3 is 16 residues. Germline V gives CDR1 SGHTA, CDR2 FQGNSA. The repertoire was sequenced with immunoSEQ multiplex PCR; TCRdb's copy has only in-frame clones and lacks some. The sample lists tens of thousands of clones; 77% were seen once. A note on this clone: Its antigen is currently unknown.

J is TRBJ1-6 and V is TRBV7-2, with D hard to call. The origin of this receptor is an adult with an advanced solid tumor such as melanoma, head and neck, liver or kidney cancer. This sample comprised CD4+ or CD8+ T cells sorted from blood, obtained in a trial of the OX40 agonist ivuxolimab. DNA for the CDR3: TGTGCCAGCAGCTATAACCCGAATATAAATAATTCACCCCTCCACTTT. Translation gives CASSYNPNINNSPLHF.